This TCR beta chain was sequenced during a study of tumor T cells in aggressive B-cell lymphoma. CDR1 MDHEN and CDR2 SYDVKM come from the germline V gene. This CDR3 comprises 11 residues. Assay: immunoSEQ multiplex PCR; the TCRdb copy retains only in-frame clones and omits some. The sample holds around 11,000 clones, around 91% seen once. The TCR sequence derives from an adult with diffuse large B cell lymphoma. Source material: tumor tissue. The chain is built from TRBV28 and TRBJ2-1, with a weak D call TRBD2 (6 bases). CDR3 sequence: CGAGLNNEQFF. The CDR3 nucleotides read TGTGGAGCGGGCCTGAACAATGAGCAGTTCTTC.